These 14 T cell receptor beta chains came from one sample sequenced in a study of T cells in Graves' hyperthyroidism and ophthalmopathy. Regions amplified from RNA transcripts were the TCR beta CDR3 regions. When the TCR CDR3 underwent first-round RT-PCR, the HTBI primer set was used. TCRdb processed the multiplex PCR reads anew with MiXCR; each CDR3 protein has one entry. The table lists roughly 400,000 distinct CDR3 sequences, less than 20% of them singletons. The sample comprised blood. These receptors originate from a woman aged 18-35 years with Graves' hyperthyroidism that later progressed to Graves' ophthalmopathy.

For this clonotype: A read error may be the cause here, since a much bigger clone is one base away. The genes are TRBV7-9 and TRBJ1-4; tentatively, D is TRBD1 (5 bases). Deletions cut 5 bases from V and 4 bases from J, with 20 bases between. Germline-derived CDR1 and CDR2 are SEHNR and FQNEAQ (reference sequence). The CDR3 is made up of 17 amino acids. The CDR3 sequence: CASSLLLGGRINEKLFF. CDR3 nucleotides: TGTGCCAGCAGCCTCCTTTTGGGGGGGAGGATTAATGAAAAACTGTTTTTT.

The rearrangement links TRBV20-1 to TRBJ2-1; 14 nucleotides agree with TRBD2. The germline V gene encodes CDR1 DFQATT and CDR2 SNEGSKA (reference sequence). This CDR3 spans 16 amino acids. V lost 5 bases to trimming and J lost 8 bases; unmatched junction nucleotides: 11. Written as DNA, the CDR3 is TGCAGTGCTCCGACTAGCGGGAGGGCCCGGCGGGATGAGCAGTTCTTC. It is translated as CSAPTSGRARRDEQFF.

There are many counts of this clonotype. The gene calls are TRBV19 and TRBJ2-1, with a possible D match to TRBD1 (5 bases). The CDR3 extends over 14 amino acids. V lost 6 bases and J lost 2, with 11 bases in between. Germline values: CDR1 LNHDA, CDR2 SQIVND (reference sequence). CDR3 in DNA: TGTGCCAGTAGAAACAAGGGGACCTACAATGAGCAGTTCTTC. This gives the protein CASRNKGTYNEQFF. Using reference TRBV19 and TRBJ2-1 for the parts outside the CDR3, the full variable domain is DGGITQSPKYLFRKEGQNVTLSCEQNLNHDAMYWYRQDPGQGLRLIYYSQIVNDFQKGDIAEGYSVSREKKESFPLTVTSAQKNPTAFYLCASRNKGTYNEQFFGPGTRLTVL.

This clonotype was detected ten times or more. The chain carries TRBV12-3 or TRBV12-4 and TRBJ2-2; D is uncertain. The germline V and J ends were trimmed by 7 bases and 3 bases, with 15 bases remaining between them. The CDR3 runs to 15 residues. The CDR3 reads CASNPYGPYTGELFF. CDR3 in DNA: TGTGCCAGCAACCCTTATGGTCCATACACCGGGGAGCTGTTTTTT.

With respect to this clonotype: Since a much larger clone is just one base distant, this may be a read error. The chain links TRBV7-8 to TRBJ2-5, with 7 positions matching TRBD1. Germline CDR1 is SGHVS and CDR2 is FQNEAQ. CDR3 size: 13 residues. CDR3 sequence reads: CASSSGQKDTQYF. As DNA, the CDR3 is TGTGCCAGCAGCTCGGGACAGAAAGATACCCAGTACTTC.

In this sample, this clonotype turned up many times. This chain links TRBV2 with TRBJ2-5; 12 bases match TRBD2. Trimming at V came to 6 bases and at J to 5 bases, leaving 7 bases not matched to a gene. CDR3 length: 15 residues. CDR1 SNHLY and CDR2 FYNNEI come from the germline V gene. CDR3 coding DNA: TGTGCCAGCAGCCTGCTAGCGGGAGGGCCCGAGACCCAGTACTTC. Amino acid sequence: CASSLLAGGPETQYF.

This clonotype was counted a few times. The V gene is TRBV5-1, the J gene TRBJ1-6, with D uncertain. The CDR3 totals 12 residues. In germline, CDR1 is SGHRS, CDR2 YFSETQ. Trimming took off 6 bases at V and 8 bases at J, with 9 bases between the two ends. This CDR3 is CASTEGDSPLHF. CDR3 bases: TGCGCCAGCACCGAGGGTGATTCACCCCTCCACTTT.

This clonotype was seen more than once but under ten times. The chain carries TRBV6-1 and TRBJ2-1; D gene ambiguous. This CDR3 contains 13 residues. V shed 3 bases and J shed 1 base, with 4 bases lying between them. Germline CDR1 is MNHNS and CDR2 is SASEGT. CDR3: CASSDESYNEQFF. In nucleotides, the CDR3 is TGTGCCAGCAGTGATGAGTCCTACAATGAGCAGTTCTTC.

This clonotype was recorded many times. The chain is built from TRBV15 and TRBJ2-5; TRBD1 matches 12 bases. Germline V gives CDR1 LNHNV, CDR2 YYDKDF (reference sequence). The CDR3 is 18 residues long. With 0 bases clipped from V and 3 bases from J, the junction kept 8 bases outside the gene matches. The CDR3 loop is CATSRDPPGTGGKETQYF. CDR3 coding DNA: TGTGCCACCAGCAGAGACCCCCCCGGGACAGGGGGCAAAGAGACCCAGTACTTC.

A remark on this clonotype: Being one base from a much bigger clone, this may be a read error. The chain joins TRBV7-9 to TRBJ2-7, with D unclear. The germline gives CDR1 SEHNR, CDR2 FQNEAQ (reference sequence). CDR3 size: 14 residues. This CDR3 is CASSSSLGPYKQYF. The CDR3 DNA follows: TGTGCCAGCAGCTCAAGCCTAGGTCCCTACAAGCAGTACTTC.

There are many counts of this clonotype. CDR3 loop: CATGLSLNTGELFF. CDR3 DNA sequence: TGTGCCACCGGCTTAAGCCTGAACACCGGGGAGCTGTTTTTT. The chain joins TRBV27 to TRBJ2-2; D is ambiguous. Germline CDR1 MNHEY, CDR2 SMNVEV (reference sequence). This CDR3 is 14 amino acids long. Trimming cost V 10 bases and J 1 base, with 13 bases left between them.

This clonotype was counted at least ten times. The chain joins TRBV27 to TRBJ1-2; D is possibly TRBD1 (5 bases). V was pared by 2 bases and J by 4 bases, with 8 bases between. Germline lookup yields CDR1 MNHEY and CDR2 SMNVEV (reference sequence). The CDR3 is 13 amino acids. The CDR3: CASSLTGGYGYTF. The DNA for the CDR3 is TGTGCCAGCAGTTTAACAGGAGGCTATGGCTACACCTTC.

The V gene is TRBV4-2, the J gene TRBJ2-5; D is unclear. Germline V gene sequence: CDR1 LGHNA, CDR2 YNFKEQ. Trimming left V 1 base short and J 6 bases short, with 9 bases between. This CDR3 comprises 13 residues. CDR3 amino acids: CASSQALRQTQYF. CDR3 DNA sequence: TGTGCCAGCAGCCAAGCTTTAAGGCAGACCCAGTACTTC.

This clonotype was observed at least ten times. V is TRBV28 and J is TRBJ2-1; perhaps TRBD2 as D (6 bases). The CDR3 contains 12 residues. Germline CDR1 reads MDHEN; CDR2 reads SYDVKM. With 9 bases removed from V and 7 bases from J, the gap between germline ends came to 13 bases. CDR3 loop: CASATAGNEQFF. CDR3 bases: TGTGCCAGTGCTACGGCGGGAAATGAGCAGTTCTTC.